Listed below are T cell receptor beta chains from one sample, sequenced in a study of control samples from healthy donors and cancer patients. Repertoires were generated with immunoSEQ multiplex PCR, while TCRdb's copy carries only in-frame clones and drops some. Of 150,000 to 200,000 clones listed, about 93% are singletons. Sequenced material: blood. Receptors were obtained from a man aged 18-30 years in good health. The conserved cysteine and the conserved F or W are not part of the CDR3 here. Clone sizes are given selectively: once, few, many, or a class where the clone is expanded.

>.|TRBV5-1|TRBJ2-2|12
ASSPRDSTGELF
>.|TRBV30|TRBJ2-7|12
AWKRTGPSYEQY
>.|TRBV28|TRBJ1-5|10
ASSFGVQPQH
>.|TRBV24-1|TRBJ2-5|14
ATSDLPGLSKETQY
>.|TRBV5-1|TRBJ1-5|12
ASSFGQGMQPQH
>.|TRBV27|TRBJ1-4|14
ASSPSQDRVNEKLF
>.|TRBV5-1|TRBJ2-4|12
ASSDSGAKNIQY
>.|TRBV27|TRBJ1-5|14
ASIRGRRVCNQPQH
>once|TRBV5-6|TRBJ1-5|17
ASSLMAGPTLYSNQPQH
>.|TRBV5-1|TRBJ2-5|16
ASSLGPGLAGGGETQY
>.|TRBV5-1|TRBJ2-2|13
ASAGRAGDTGELF
>.|TRBV5-4|TRBJ1-4|11
ASSTDGLGKLF
>.|TRBV10-3|TRBJ1-6|13
AIGETGAENSPLH
>.|TRBV7-2|TRBJ1-1|11
ASSARRDTEAF
>once|TRBV2|TRBJ1-2|13
ASSGTDSLYYGYT
>.|TRBV3-1/TRBV3-2|TRBJ2-1|15
ASSQFPLEAGTNEQF
>.|TRBV10-2|TRBJ1-5|13
ASSGGGGGNQPQH
>once|TRBV5-1|TRBJ2-1|14
ASSVAGGVSYNEQF
>.|TRBV5-1|TRBJ2-2|13
ASSLGQSNTGELF
>.|TRBV5-1|TRBJ2-1|11
ASSLVTSSEQF
>.|TRBV30|TRBJ2-1|13
AWSVGTEGKDEQF
>.|TRBV7-9|TRBJ1-1|13
ATPAGGGMNTEAF
>.|TRBV7-3|TRBJ1-4|11
ASSLKAGEKLF
>.|TRBV18|TRBJ1-5|11
ASSETGDQPQH
>.|TRBV6-6|TRBJ1-1|13
ASSYAGTENTEAF
>.|TRBV18|TRBJ2-3|11
ASSPPGRGTQY
>few|TRBV6-5|TRBJ1-5|11
ASSWESNQPQH
>.|TRBV19|TRBJ2-1|16
ASSIDGPGGSSYNEQF
>.|TRBV3-1/TRBV3-2|TRBJ2-5|16
ASSQALARDNIEETQY
>.|TRBV6-4|TRBJ2-6|12
ASSDVAGANVLT
>.|TRBV27|TRBJ2-1|13
ASSLWASRIDEQF
>.|TRBV9|TRBJ2-3|14
ASSVETSGISDTQY
>.|TRBV29-1|TRBJ2-6|12
SAMDGSGANVLT
>.|TRBV7-7|TRBJ2-5|13
ASSLGTGQGETQY
>.|TRBV24-1|TRBJ2-2|14
ATSDPGQGAAGELF
>.|TRBV5-1|TRBJ2-7|10
ASSLLGYEQY
>.|TRBV18|TRBJ2-2|13
ASSPPRANTGELF
>.|TRBV5-8|TRBJ2-2|17
ASSSGPLLRGRLTGELF
>.|TRBV28|TRBJ2-7|11
ASGRSSVYEQY
>.|TRBV23-1|TRBJ2-7|11
ASARAPTYEQY
>.|TRBV28|TRBJ1-2|13
ASRAPGLNLYGYT
>.|TRBV6-5|TRBJ1-3|13
ASSTDRRYGNTIY
>.|TRBV15|TRBJ2-3|14
ATSRDRGQGTDTQY
>.|TRBV6-5|TRBJ1-3|13
ASGRQGNSGNTIY
>.|TRBV24-1|TRBJ1-4|14
ATSDFSRTGQEKLF
>.|TRBV6-5|TRBJ2-1|12
ASSPGLAGGPSF
>once|TRBV27|TRBJ2-3|13
ASSRLQGPTDTQY
>.|TRBV18|TRBJ2-1|13
ASSPLGQGLNEQF